This T cell receptor beta chain emerged from a study of blood T cell repertoires in COVID-19. This clone was picked up a small number of times. Repertoires were generated with immunoSEQ multiplex PCR, while TCRdb's copy carries only in-frame clones and drops some. This table has 210,000 or so clones, approximately 87% appearing once. CDR1 SGHRS and CDR2 YFSETQ come from the germline V gene. Trimming stripped 6 bases from V and 7 bases from J, with 22 bases between. The CDR3 has 15 residues. This sequence was found in a woman aged 45-59 years in a cohort exposed to, infected with or recovered from COVID-19 (not recorded which). The genes are TRBV5-1 and TRBJ1-2; TRBD1 is a possible D gene (5 bases). Sequencing was performed on PBMCs or T cells enriched from blood (not recorded which). This CDR3 is CASTQNGGRSSGYTF. CDR3 nucleotide sequence: TGCGCCAGCACCCAAAACGGGGGTAGGTCCTCTGGCTACACCTTC.